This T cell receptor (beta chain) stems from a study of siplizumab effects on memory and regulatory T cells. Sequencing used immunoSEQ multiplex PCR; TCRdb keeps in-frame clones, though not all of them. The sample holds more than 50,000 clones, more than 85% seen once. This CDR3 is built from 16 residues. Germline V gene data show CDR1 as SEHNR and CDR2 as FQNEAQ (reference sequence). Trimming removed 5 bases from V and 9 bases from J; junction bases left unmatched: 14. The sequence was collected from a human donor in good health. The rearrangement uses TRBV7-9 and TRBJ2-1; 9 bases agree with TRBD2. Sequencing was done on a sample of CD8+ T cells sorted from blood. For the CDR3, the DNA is TGTGCCAGCAGCACGTCTCCCCTAGCGGGACTTGGTGAGCAGTTCTTC. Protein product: CASSTSPLAGLGEQFF.